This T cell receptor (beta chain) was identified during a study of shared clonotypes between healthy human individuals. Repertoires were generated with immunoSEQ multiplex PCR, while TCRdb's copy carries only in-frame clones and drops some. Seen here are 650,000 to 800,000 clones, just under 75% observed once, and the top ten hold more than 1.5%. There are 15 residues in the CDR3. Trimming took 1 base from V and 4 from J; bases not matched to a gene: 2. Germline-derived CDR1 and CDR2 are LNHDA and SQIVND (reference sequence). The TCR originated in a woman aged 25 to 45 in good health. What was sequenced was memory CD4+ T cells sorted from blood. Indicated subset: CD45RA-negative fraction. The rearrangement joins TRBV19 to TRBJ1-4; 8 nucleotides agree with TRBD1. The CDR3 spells CASSIGGQGNEKLFF. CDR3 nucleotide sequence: TGTGCCAGTAGTATAGGCGGACAGGGTAATGAAAAACTGTTTTTT.